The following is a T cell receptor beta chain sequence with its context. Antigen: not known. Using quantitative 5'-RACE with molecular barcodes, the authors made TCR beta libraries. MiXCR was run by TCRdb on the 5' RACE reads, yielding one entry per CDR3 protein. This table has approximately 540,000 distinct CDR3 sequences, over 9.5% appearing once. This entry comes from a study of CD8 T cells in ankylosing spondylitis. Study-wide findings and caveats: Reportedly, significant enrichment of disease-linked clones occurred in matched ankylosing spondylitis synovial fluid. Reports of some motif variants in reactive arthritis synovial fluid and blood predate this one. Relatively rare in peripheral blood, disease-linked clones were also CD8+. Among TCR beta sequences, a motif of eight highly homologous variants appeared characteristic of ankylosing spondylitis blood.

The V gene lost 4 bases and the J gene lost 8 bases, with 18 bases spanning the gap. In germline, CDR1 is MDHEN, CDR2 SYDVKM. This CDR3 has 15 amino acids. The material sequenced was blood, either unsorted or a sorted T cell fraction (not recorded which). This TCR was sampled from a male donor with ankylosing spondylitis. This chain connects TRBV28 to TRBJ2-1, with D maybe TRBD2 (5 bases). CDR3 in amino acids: CASSSLGSMIDEQFF. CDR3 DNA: TGTGCCAGCAGTTCCTTGGGGAGTATGATAGATGAGCAGTTCTTC.